Given below is one T cell receptor beta chain in context. The antigen is not known. This CDR3 has 12 residues. Looked up from germline, CDR1 is SEHNR and CDR2 is FQNEAQ (reference sequence). V lost 11 bases and J lost 3, with 13 bases in between. The data are from a study of T cell repertoires in cytomegalovirus infection. General study results and limits: Cumulated frequencies of public TCR beta families served to identify carriers of CMV plus the relevant HLA.

MiXCR, applied by TCRdb to the reads, yields one record per CDR3 protein. This sample has about 490,000 distinct CDR3 sequences; approximately 11% occur once, and the top ten carry about 9.4%. V usage is TRBV7-9 and J usage is TRBJ1-1; D unclear. Sequencing was performed on PBMCs. This TCR was sampled from a human donor in good health (CMV status not recorded). Some clones in this sample may be carry-over from other donors' samples. The CDR3 reads CAAGRWDTEAFF. CDR3 DNA sequence: TGTGCCGCGGGTCGGTGGGACACTGAAGCTTTCTTT.